In its sample, the clone carrying this T cell receptor beta chain was seen once. Antigen specificity is unknown. This sample is part of a study of PD-1 blockade in classical Hodgkin lymphoma. Per the germline V gene, CDR1 is LNHDA and CDR2 is SQIVND (reference sequence). Trimming removed 6 bases from V and 6 bases from J; junction bases left unmatched: 4. This CDR3 is built from 13 residues. Sequencing used immunoSEQ multiplex PCR; TCRdb keeps in-frame clones, though not all of them. This repertoire shows about 30,000 clones, roughly 90% found once; its top ten account for about 4%. Study-level points and caveats: Newly diagnosed patients were reported to exhibit reduced baseline TCR diversity relative to healthy donors. Undefined causes, possibly disease activity or prior therapy, underlie the repertoire differences.

The time point was: newly diagnosed, previously untreated cHL patient sample. The clonotype originates from a human donor with classical Hodgkin lymphoma. This chain joins TRBV19 and TRBJ2-1; 8 nucleotides align to TRBD2. Sequencing input: peripheral blood mononuclear cells (PBMCs). The CDR3 coding sequence is TGTGCCAGTAGCAAGCGGGAGTTCAATGAGCAGTTCTTC. Protein sequence: CASSKREFNEQFF.